This T cell receptor beta chain was recorded in a study of beta chain features in type 1 diabetes. General study points: TCRB CDR3s were moderately but significantly shorter in Type 1 diabetes patients in all four CD4+ subsets. Researchers reported that naive, central memory and Treg TCRB repertoires appeared more similar in patients than in healthy donors. VDJ junctions in type 1 diabetes patients carried more deletions and fewer insertions.

A heparinised blood draw that averaged around 100 mL was obtained once from each donor. Details on this clone: Its target is not known.

The study reverse transcribed the entire isolated RNA, so it sequenced expressed TCRB transcripts. The average output of naive, central memory and regulatory T cell samples was around 3.5 million reads. Some clones are missing from TCRdb's copy, which holds only in-frame ones; the method was immunoSEQ multiplex PCR. The sample consists of fewer than 25,000 clones, around 69% of them appearing once. Trimming stripped 0 bases from V and 8 bases from J, with 13 bases between. This CDR3 has 13 amino acids. CDR1 is SQVTM and CDR2 is ANQGSEA in the germline V gene. Sequencing was done on a sample of Tregs from blood. The sequence derives from a man aged 18 to 35 with type 1 diabetes. The chain joins TRBV29-1 to TRBJ1-2; D is ambiguous. CDR3 nucleotides: TGCAGCGTTGAAGATCTACGGACGGGGGGCTACACCTTC. Translating gives CSVEDLRTGGYTF.